What follows describes a single T cell receptor beta chain. There is no known antigen for this receptor. Base qualities were left out, and no much larger clone turns up one base away. Patients with autoimmune disease history or receiving systemic immunosuppression were excluded from the trial. In every dose cohort, peripheral blood was drawn for TCR sequencing at baseline, cycle 4 day 1, and cycle 7 day 1. Samples came from an open-label, multicenter, first-in-human phase I dose-escalation trial of ivuxolimab. Adults with locally advanced or metastatic head and neck squamous cell, hepatocellular, melanoma or renal cell carcinoma were enrolled in the trial. CD4+ and CD8+ T cells were sorted separately from peripheral blood before TCR sequencing. These data are taken from a study of OX40 agonist ivuxolimab in advanced cancers. Broadly, across the study: Ivuxolimab was a fully human IgG2 agonistic monoclonal antibody targeting the costimulatory receptor OX40 (CD134). Intravenous ivuxolimab was administered to patients every 2 weeks at six dose levels: 0.01, 0.1, 0.3, 1.5, 3 and 10 mg/kg. Of the roughly 53 patients in dose escalation, around 20 had hepatocellular carcinoma, approximately 15 had melanoma, 9 had renal cell carcinoma and 9 had head and neck cancer. In the dose-escalation cohort, over 65% of patients were male, and the mean age was approximately 60 years, with a range of roughly 20 to 80. Patients were allowed to have had prior anti-PD-1, anti-PD-L1 or anti-CTLA-4 therapy, and approximately 39% of the dose-escalation patients had been treated with checkpoint inhibitors. Partial responses occurred in three dose-escalation patients: two with cutaneous melanoma and one with hepatocellular carcinoma. Peripheral TCRbeta sequencing was intended to test whether TCR sequence diversity was altered and clonal T-cell expansion was caused by ivuxolimab. The paper describes the monotherapy dose-escalation part (N ≈ 52 patients) of the phase I trial of ivuxolimab. The investigation overall reported the following: On average, CD8+ T cells showed more expanded clones than CD4+ T cells after ivuxolimab. At doses from 0.1 to 3.0 mg/kg, clonal expansion was seen in both CD4+ and CD8+ blood T cells between baseline and week 6. The antigen specificity of the clonally expanded peripheral T cells was not determined. Low levels of normalized T-cell clonal expansion were also seen in some patients who did not respond. In the 0.1-3.0 mg/kg groups, partial responders had among the lowest normalized peripheral clonal expansion, particularly in CD8+ T cells.

Deletion took 3 bases off V and 2 bases off J, with a span of 12 bases between the germline ends. Inclusive of the bounding cysteine and phenylalanine, the CDR3 is 15 residues long. Only the CDR3 DNA is retained, 45 bases long and in frame from the first base. CDR1 and CDR2, looked up from the germline V gene, are SGHRS and YFSETQ. For sequencing of the TCRbeta CDR3 region, genomic DNA was extracted from the sorted cells. The immunoSEQ Assay was used to sequence the TCRbeta CDR3 regions. The table comes from immuneACCESS by way of TCRdb, which keeps in-frame sequences with V and J called. Part of the clones is missing from these tables; in studies checked, under half for an unresolved V gene and the rest for unknown reasons. The sample data list roughly 75,000 clones, and approximately 86% of these were observed just once. The ten biggest clones cover under 7.5% of the sample.

The chain links TRBV5-1 with TRBJ1-3, and possibly TRBD1, on 5 matching bases. Here the sequenced sample was CD4+ or CD8+ T cells sorted from blood, taken in a trial of the OX40 agonist ivuxolimab. The sequence was collected from an adult with an advanced solid tumor such as melanoma, head and neck, liver or kidney cancer. The DNA sequence is given as TGCGCCAGCAGCTGGAGGGACTTCGCTGGAAACACCATATATTTT. Translated, this gives CASSWRDFAGNTIYF.